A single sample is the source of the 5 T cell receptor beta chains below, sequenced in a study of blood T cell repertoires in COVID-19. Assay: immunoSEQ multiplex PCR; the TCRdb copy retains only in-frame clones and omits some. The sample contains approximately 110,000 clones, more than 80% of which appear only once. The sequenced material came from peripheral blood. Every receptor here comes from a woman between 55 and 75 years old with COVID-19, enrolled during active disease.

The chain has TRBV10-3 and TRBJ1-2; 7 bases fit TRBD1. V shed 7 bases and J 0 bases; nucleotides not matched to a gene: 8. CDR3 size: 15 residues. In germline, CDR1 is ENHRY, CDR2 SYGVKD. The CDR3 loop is CAITSGTDANYGYTF. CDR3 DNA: TGTGCCATCACCTCCGGGACAGACGCTAACTATGGCTACACCTTC.

CDR3 in amino acids: CASSHLRGQGVGTDTQYF. In DNA form, the CDR3 reads TGTGCCAGCAGCCACCTACGGGGGCAGGGGGTCGGCACAGATACGCAGTATTTT. The chain has TRBV4-2 and TRBJ2-3; a possible D gene is TRBD1 (7 bases). This CDR3 has 18 amino acids. Germline values: CDR1 LGHNA, CDR2 YNFKEQ. V lost 3 bases, J lost 1 base, and 20 bases lay in between.

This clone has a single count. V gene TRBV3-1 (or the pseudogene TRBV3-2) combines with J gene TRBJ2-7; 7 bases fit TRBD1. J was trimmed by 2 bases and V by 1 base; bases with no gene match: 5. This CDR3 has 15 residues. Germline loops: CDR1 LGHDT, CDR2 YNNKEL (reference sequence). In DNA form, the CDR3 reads TGTGCCAGCAGCCAAGCGGGGACAGCCCCCTACGAGCAGTACTTC. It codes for CASSQAGTAPYEQYF.

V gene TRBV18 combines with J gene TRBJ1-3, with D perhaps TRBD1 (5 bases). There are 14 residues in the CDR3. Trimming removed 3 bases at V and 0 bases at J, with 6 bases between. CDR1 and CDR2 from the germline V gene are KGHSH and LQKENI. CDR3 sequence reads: CASSPQGSGNTIYF. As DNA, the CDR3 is TGTGCCAGCTCACCCCAGGGCTCTGGAAACACCATATATTTT.

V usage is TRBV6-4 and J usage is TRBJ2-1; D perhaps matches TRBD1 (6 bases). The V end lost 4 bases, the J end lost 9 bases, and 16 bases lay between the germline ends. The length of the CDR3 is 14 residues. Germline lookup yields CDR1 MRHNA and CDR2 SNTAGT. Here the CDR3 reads CASSAGITGTEQFF. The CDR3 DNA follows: TGTGCCAGCAGTGCAGGGATTACAGGGACTGAGCAGTTCTTC.